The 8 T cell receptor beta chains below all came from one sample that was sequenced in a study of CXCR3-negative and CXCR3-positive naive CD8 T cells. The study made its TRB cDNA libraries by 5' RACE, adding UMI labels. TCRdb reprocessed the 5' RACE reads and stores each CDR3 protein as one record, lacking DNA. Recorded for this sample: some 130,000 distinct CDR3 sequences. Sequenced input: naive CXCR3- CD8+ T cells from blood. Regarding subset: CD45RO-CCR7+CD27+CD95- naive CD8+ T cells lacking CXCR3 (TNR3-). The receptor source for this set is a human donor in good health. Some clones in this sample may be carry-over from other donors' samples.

The CDR3 loop is CASSFNPGLAATGELFF. This chain connects TRBV5-6 to TRBJ2-2; the TRBD2 assignment by TCRdb is unverifiable without DNA. This CDR3 is built from 17 residues. Germline loops: CDR1 SGHDT, CDR2 YYEEEE.

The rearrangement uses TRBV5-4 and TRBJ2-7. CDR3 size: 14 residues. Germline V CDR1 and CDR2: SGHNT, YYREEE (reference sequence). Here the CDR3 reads CASSLGGRTYEQYF.

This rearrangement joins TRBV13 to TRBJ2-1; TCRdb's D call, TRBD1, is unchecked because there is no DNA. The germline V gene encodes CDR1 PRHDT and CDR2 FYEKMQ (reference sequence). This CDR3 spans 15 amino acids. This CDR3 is CASSFSDREFSEQFF.

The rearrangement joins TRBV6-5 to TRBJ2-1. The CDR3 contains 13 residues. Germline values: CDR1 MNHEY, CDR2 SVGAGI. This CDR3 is CASSYSTSNEQFF.

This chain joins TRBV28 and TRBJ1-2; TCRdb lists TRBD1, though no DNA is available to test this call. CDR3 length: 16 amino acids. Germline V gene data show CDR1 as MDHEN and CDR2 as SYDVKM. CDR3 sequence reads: CASRLLSAGGNYGYTF.

This chain's CDR3 is CASSQVGVSSPLHF. The chain links TRBV4-1 to TRBJ1-6; TCRdb selects TRBD1, and the lack of DNA leaves this call unchecked. From germline, CDR1 is MGHRA and CDR2 YSYEKL. This CDR3 region has 14 residues.

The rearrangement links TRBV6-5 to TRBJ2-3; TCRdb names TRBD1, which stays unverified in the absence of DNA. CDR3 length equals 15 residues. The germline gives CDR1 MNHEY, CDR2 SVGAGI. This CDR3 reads CASRMFRGSTDTQYF.

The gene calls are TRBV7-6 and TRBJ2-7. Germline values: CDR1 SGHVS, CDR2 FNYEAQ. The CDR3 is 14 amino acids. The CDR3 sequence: CASSSDGPSYEQYF.